The 30 T cell receptor beta chains below come from one sample, sequenced in a study of control samples from healthy donors and cancer patients. Clones were sequenced by immunoSEQ multiplex PCR, and TCRdb holds only the in-frame ones, with some missing. The table lists about 18,000 clones, around 84% of them singletons. Sequenced material: PBMCs. These receptors were obtained from a woman in her 70s with lung cancer.

This chain connects TRBV6-5 to TRBJ1-1; no definite D call. The CDR3 runs 13 residues. Trimming removed 0 bases at V and 4 bases at J, with 6 bases between. Germline V gene data show CDR1 as MNHEY and CDR2 as SVGAGI. The CDR3: CASSYSGGTEAFF. For the CDR3, the DNA is TGTGCCAGCAGTTACTCGGGTGGCACTGAAGCTTTCTTT.

The V gene is TRBV24-1, the J gene TRBJ2-1, with 10 bases aligning to TRBD2. V lost 1 base, J lost 8 bases, and 7 bases stayed unmatched. From germline, CDR1 is KGHDR and CDR2 SFDVKD. This CDR3 comprises 16 residues. The CDR3 nucleotides read TGTGCCACCAGTGATTTACAAGCGGGAGGGCTGGATGAGCAGTTCTTC. Its protein is CATSDLQAGGLDEQFF.

Only a few counts were recorded for this clone. The chain is built from TRBV7-9 and TRBJ1-1, with 7 bases aligning to TRBD1. From germline, CDR1 is SEHNR and CDR2 FQNEAQ (reference sequence). The CDR3 runs to 13 residues. The ends lost 5 bases at V and 8 bases at J; junction bases unmatched: 8. CDR3 sequence (DNA): TGTGCCAGCAGCACACTAAGGACAGGAGAAGCTTTCTTT. This gives the protein CASSTLRTGEAFF.

The J gene is TRBJ1-1, the V gene TRBV4-2, with D tentatively TRBD1 (6 bases). Trimming took off 7 bases at V and 10 bases at J, with 13 bases between the two ends. There are 11 residues in the CDR3. Germline CDR1 LGHNA, CDR2 YNFKEQ. The CDR3 is CASTQGRAAFF. The CDR3 DNA reads as TGTGCCAGCACCCAGGGGAGGGCAGCTTTCTTT.

The CDR3 DNA reads as TGTGCCAGCAGCACCTTAGTACTAGTCGCCTACAATGAGCAGTTCTTC. Protein product: CASSTLVLVAYNEQFF. The chain links TRBV7-2 to TRBJ2-1, with a weak D call TRBD2 (5 bases). The CDR3 totals 16 residues. CDR1 is SGHTA and CDR2 is FQGNSA in the germline V gene. Trimming shortened V by 5 bases and J by 2 bases, and 16 bases separated the two germline ends.

V is TRBV3-1 (or the pseudogene TRBV3-2) and J is TRBJ2-7; D gene uncertain. The germline V and J ends were trimmed by 1 base and 5 bases, with 9 bases remaining between them. The CDR3 runs 13 residues. The germline gives CDR1 LGHDT, CDR2 YNNKEL (reference sequence). CDR3 DNA: TGTGCCAGCAGCCAAGGTAGTCGGGACGAGCAGTACTTC. Its protein product is CASSQGSRDEQYF.

The chain has TRBV5-1 and TRBJ2-5; D unresolved. Looked up from germline, CDR1 is SGHRS and CDR2 is YFSETQ. The CDR3 extends over 15 amino acids. Trimming pared 4 bases from V and 1 base from J, leaving 14 bases between. The CDR3 reads CASSLTRIPQETQYF. For the CDR3, the DNA is TGCGCCAGCAGCCTAACAAGGATCCCCCAAGAGACCCAGTACTTC.

In this sample, this clone turned up a few times. CDR3 region: CASSFPGIGTGEQETQYF. The CDR3 DNA follows: TGTGCCAGCAGCTTTCCGGGGATCGGGACAGGGGAGCAAGAGACCCAGTACTTC. The chain couples TRBV7-9 to TRBJ2-5, with TRBD1 matching 10 bases. V dropped 3 bases and J dropped 2; count of bases not matched to a gene: 12. From germline, CDR1 is SEHNR and CDR2 FQNEAQ (reference sequence). The CDR3 is 18 residues long.

This chain links TRBV19 with TRBJ1-1; 7 nucleotides line up with TRBD1. CDR3 size: 14 residues. Losses at the gene ends were 9 bases for V and 7 bases for J; bases not matched to a gene: 14. Germline-derived CDR1 and CDR2 are LNHDA and SQIVND (reference sequence). CDR3 sequence: CASKRNTGVGEAFF. CDR3 DNA: TGTGCCAGCAAAAGGAATACAGGGGTGGGTGAAGCTTTCTTT.

V is TRBV7-2 and J is TRBJ1-2; no firm D call. Per germline, CDR1 SGHTA and CDR2 FQGNSA. Trimming shortened V by 4 bases and J by 8 bases, and 14 bases separated the two germline ends. The CDR3 covers 13 residues. The CDR3 reads CASSSDGGRGYTF. CDR3 DNA sequence: TGTGCCAGCAGCTCCGACGGTGGAAGGGGCTACACCTTC.

The V and J genes are TRBV5-6 and TRBJ2-7; no clear D. Germline lookup yields CDR1 SGHDT and CDR2 YYEEEE. The germline V and J ends were trimmed by 0 bases and 6 bases, with 4 bases remaining between them. CDR3 length equals 11 residues. The CDR3 coding sequence is TGTGCCAGCAGCTTGGCCCGCGAGCAGTACTTC. Its protein product is CASSLAREQYF.

This clone was picked up one time. V and J are TRBV20-1 and TRBJ1-1, with D uncertain. CDR3 length: 15 residues. Germline loops: CDR1 DFQATT, CDR2 SNEGSKA (reference sequence). The V end lost 3 bases, the J end lost 8 bases, and 22 bases lay between the germline ends. CDR3 sequence: CSASRGSALFSEAFF. The CDR3 DNA reads TGCAGTGCTAGTAGAGGTAGTGCCTTATTCTCCGAAGCTTTCTTT.

This rearrangement joins TRBV6-5 to TRBJ2-5; the D call may be TRBD1 or TRBD2 (6 bases each). The CDR3 has 14 amino acids. Trimming removed 4 bases from V and 5 bases from J, with 14 bases in between. Germline V gives CDR1 MNHEY, CDR2 SVGAGI. The CDR3 spells CASSFLGGGETQYF. DNA for the CDR3: TGTGCCAGCAGTTTCCTAGGAGGGGGGGAGACCCAGTACTTC.

The chain has TRBV12-3 or TRBV12-4 and TRBJ2-7, with D uncertain. This CDR3 contains 13 residues. V was pared by 6 bases and J by 0 bases, with 9 bases between. This CDR3 reads CASRWSSSYEQYF. CDR3 nucleotides: TGTGCCAGCAGATGGAGTAGCTCCTACGAGCAGTACTTC.

This chain uses TRBV10-3 with TRBJ2-7; D is ambiguous. The CDR3 is made up of 14 amino acids. V lost 3 bases and J 0 bases, leaving 9 bases between the germline ends. The germline CDR1 and CDR2 sequences are ENHRY and SYGVKD. The CDR3 protein is CAISDHLPSYEQYF. CDR3 DNA: TGTGCCATCAGTGACCACCTACCCTCCTACGAGCAGTACTTC.

The chain has TRBV6-5 and TRBJ1-2; D remains unclear. Germline values: CDR1 MNHEY, CDR2 SVGAGI. V was shortened by 6 bases and J by 7 bases, with 18 bases between the two germline ends. The length of the CDR3 is 14 residues. The CDR3 sequence is CASSPGGMSGGYTF. CDR3 DNA sequence: TGTGCCAGCAGCCCCGGAGGGATGTCGGGTGGCTACACCTTC.

The chain uses TRBV28 and TRBJ1-2; D is ambiguous. CDR1 is MDHEN, CDR2 SYDVKM, per germline. The CDR3 totals 12 residues. With 2 bases removed from V and 6 bases from J, the gap between germline ends came to 7 bases. The CDR3 region is CASSLRGNGYTF. Written as DNA, the CDR3 is TGTGCCAGCAGTTTACGGGGAAATGGCTACACCTTC.

This chain links TRBV2 with TRBJ1-2; D unclear. Trimming shortened V by 3 bases and J by 2 bases, and 10 bases separated the two germline ends. This CDR3 region has 14 residues. From germline, CDR1 is SNHLY and CDR2 FYNNEI. The DNA of the CDR3 is TGTGCCAGCAGTGAGGAAGGGCAGAACTATGGCTACACCTTC. It is translated as CASSEEGQNYGYTF. The complete variable domain, with remaining parts taken from reference TRBV2 and TRBJ1-2, reads EPEVTQTPSHQVTQMGQEVILRCVPISNHLYFYWYRQILGQKVEFLVSFYNNEISEKSEIFDDQFSVERPDGSNFTLKIRSTKLEDSAMYFCASSEEGQNYGYTFGSGTRLTVV.

The V call is TRBV7-2, the J call TRBJ2-1; D possibly corresponds to TRBD2 (5 bases). The CDR3 covers 19 residues. V was shortened by 5 bases and J by 0 bases, with 23 bases between the two germline ends. The germline gives CDR1 SGHTA, CDR2 FQGNSA. The CDR3 region is CASSPHLYTEDSSYNEQFF. The CDR3 DNA sequence: TGTGCCAGCAGCCCGCATCTATACACAGAGGACTCCTCCTACAATGAGCAGTTCTTC.

V gene TRBV7-2 combines with J gene TRBJ2-1; D is unclear. CDR3 size: 13 residues. Trimming took 4 bases from V and 10 from J, leaving 14 bases between them. Germline V gene lookup returns CDR1 SGHTA and CDR2 FQGNSA. This chain's CDR3 is CASSSSPAWEQFF. CDR3 sequence (DNA): TGTGCCAGCAGCTCTTCCCCAGCTTGGGAGCAGTTCTTC.

The J gene is TRBJ1-1, the V gene TRBV6-5; D is uncertain. The V and J ends lost 2 bases and 5 bases respectively, with 9 bases between them. The germline V gene has CDR1 MNHEY and CDR2 SVGAGI. CDR3 length: 13 residues. The CDR3 DNA reads TGTGCCAGCAGTTACGTCGGTTGGACTGAAGCTTTCTTT. Its translation: CASSYVGWTEAFF.

This chain joins TRBV2 and TRBJ1-3; no firm D call. V shed 1 base and J shed 4 bases, with 5 bases lying between them. Germline-derived CDR1 and CDR2 are SNHLY and FYNNEI. CDR3 length: 13 residues. The CDR3 coding sequence is TGTGCCAGCAGTGAAGGCGGAGGAAACACCATATATTTT. This translates into CASSEGGGNTIYF.

This clone was picked up a small number of times. V and J are TRBV9 and TRBJ2-1; unclear D gene. Germline V gene data show CDR1 as SGDLS and CDR2 as YYNGEE. CDR3 length: 16 residues. Trimming left V 4 bases short and J 0 bases short, with 14 bases between. As DNA, the CDR3 is TGTGCCAGCAGCCCTCCTCCGGAGAGCTCCTACAATGAGCAGTTCTTC. It is translated as CASSPPPESSYNEQFF.

This clone showed up just a few times. The rearrangement uses TRBV6-5 and TRBJ2-7; 8 bases match TRBD2. This CDR3 spans 16 amino acids. V lost 4 bases to trimming and J lost 4 bases; unmatched junction nucleotides: 12. The germline V gene encodes CDR1 MNHEY and CDR2 SVGAGI. The CDR3 DNA follows: TGTGCCAGCAGTTCTGCTTCGGCTAGCGGGCAATACGAGCAGTACTTC. Residues: CASSSASASGQYEQYF.

Regarding this clone: A junction boundary mismatches the germline segment, possibly from a read error. The V call is TRBV15, the J call TRBJ1-4; the match to TRBD1 covers 7 bases. This CDR3 has 15 amino acids. Germline loops: CDR1 LNHNV, CDR2 YYDKDF (reference sequence). The CDR3 spells CAPSRLDRADQNLFF. DNA for the CDR3: TGTGCCCCCAGCAGACTCGACAGGGCTGACCAAAACCTGTTTTTT.

This chain uses TRBV11-2 with TRBJ2-4; D perhaps matches TRBD2 (6 bases). CDR1 and CDR2 from the germline V gene are SGHAT and FQNNGV. The CDR3 contains 19 residues. The ends were cut back, 1 base at V and 1 base at J, with 20 bases in the middle. CDR3 residues: CASSLGSGGGGWAKNIQYF. The CDR3 coding sequence is TGTGCCAGCAGCTTAGGATCGGGTGGGGGAGGTTGGGCCAAAAACATTCAGTACTTC. The full variable domain, its missing parts supplied by reference TRBV11-2 and TRBJ2-4, is EAGVAQSPRYKIIEKRQSVAFWCNPISGHATLYWYQQILGQGPKLLIQFQNNGVVDDSQLPKDRFSAERLKGVDSTLKIQPAKLEDSAVYLCASSLGSGGGGWAKNIQYFGAGTRLSVL.

CDR3 bases: TGTGCCAGCACCCTAGGGACGCATTATGGCTACACCTTC. Amino acid sequence: CASTLGTHYGYTF. The chain combines TRBV11-2 with TRBJ1-2; maybe TRBD1 (5 bases). The V end was cut by 7 bases, the J end by 5 bases, with 14 bases between. Germline CDR1 and CDR2: SGHAT and FQNNGV. The CDR3 has 13 residues.

V and J are TRBV5-1 and TRBJ2-3; 9 bases are a match to TRBD1. Germline values: CDR1 SGHRS, CDR2 YFSETQ. This CDR3 contains 15 residues. After removal of 5 bases from V and 4 bases from J, the junction contained 8 bases not matched to a gene. The CDR3 coding sequence is TGCGCCAGCAGACCGGGACAGGGAGGACCAGATACGCAGTATTTT. Translation: CASRPGQGGPDTQYF.

This chain links TRBV19 with TRBJ1-2; D may be TRBD1 (5 bases). The CDR3 runs to 15 residues. Trimming stripped 1 base from V and 5 bases from J, with 14 bases between. CDR1 is LNHDA, CDR2 SQIVND, per germline (reference sequence). CDR3 sequence (DNA): TGTGCCAGTAGTATAGGCGACAGCCTGGGGTATGGCTACACCTTC. Residues: CASSIGDSLGYGYTF.

The J gene is TRBJ1-1, the V gene TRBV7-9; D is uncertain. The germline gives CDR1 SEHNR, CDR2 FQNEAQ (reference sequence). Trimming left V 5 bases short and J 1 base short, with 14 bases between. The CDR3 is 15 amino acids. CDR3 amino acids: CASSPFETPNTEAFF. CDR3 nucleotide sequence: TGTGCCAGCAGCCCTTTTGAGACTCCGAACACTGAAGCTTTCTTT.